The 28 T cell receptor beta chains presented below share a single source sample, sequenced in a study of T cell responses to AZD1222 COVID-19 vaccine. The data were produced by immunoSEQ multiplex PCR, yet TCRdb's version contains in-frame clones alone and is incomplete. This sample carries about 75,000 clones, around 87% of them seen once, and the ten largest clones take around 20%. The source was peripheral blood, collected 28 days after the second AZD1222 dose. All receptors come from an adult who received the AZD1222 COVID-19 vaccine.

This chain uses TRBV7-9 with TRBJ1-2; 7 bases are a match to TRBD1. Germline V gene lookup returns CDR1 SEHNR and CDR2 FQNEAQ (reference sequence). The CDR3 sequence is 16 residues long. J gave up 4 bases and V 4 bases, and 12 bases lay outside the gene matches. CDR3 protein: CASSSTVPQGSYGYTF. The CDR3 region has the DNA TGTGCCAGCAGCTCCACCGTACCACAGGGGTCCTATGGCTACACCTTC.

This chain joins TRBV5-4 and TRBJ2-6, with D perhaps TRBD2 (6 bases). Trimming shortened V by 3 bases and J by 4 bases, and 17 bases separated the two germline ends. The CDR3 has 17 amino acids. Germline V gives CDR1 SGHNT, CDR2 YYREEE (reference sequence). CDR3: CASSSGRSGSGANVLTF. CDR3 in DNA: TGTGCCAGCAGCTCCGGACGGTCCGGGAGCGGGGCCAACGTCCTGACTTTC.

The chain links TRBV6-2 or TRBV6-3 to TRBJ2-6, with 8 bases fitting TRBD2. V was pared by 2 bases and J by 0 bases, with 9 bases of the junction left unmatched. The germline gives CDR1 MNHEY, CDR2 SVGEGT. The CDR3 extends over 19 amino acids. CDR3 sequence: CASSYQVAGGLSGANVLTF. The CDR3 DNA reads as TGTGCCAGCAGTTACCAAGTGGCGGGGGGACTCTCTGGGGCCAACGTCCTGACTTTC.

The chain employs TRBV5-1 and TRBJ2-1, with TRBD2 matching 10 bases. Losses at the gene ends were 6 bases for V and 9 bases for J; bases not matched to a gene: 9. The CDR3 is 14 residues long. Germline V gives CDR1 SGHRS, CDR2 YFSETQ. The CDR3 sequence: CASTTSGVGGEQFF. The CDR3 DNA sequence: TGCGCCAGCACCACTAGCGGGGTGGGCGGTGAGCAGTTCTTC.

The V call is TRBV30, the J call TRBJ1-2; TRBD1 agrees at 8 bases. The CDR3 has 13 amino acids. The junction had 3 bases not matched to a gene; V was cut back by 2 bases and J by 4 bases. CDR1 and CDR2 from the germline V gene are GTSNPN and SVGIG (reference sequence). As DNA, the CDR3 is TGTGCCTGGAGTCTAACAGGGGGCTATGGCTACACCTTC. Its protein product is CAWSLTGGYGYTF.

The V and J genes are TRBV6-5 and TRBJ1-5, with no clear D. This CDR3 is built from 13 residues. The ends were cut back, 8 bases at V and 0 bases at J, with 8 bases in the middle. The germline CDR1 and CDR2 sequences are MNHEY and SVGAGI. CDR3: CASATVSNQPQHF. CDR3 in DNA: TGTGCCAGCGCAACAGTTAGCAATCAGCCCCAGCATTTT.

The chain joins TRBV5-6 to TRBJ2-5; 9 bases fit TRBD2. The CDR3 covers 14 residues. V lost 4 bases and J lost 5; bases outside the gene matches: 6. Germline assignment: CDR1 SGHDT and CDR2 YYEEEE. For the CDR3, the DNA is TGTGCCAGCAGCACCTTAGCGGGGGCGGAGACCCAGTACTTC. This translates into CASSTLAGAETQYF.

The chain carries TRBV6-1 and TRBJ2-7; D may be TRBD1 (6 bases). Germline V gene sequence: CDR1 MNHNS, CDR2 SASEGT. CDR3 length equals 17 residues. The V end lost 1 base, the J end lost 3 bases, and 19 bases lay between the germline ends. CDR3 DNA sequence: TGTGCCAGCAGTGAAGAGAGAGGGGGTCAGAGAATCTACGAGCAGTACTTC. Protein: CASSEERGGQRIYEQYF.

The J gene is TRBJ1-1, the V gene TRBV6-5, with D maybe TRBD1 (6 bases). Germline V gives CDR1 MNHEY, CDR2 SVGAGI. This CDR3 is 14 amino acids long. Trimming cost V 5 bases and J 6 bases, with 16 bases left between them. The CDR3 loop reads CASSHTEWGPEAFF. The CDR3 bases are TGTGCCAGCAGTCACACGGAGTGGGGGCCTGAAGCTTTCTTT.

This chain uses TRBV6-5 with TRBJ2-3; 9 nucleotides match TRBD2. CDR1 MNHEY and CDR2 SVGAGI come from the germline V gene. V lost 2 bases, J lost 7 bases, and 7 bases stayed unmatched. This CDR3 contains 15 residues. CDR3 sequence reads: CASSYGGGGANTQYF. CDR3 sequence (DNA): TGTGCCAGCAGTTACGGGGGCGGGGGGGCCAATACGCAGTATTTT.

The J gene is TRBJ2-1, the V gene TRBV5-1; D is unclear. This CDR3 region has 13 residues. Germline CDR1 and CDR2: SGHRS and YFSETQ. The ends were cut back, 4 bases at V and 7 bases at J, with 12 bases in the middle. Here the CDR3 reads CASSLAPQNEQFF. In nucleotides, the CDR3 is TGCGCCAGCAGCCTGGCCCCCCAAAATGAGCAGTTCTTC.

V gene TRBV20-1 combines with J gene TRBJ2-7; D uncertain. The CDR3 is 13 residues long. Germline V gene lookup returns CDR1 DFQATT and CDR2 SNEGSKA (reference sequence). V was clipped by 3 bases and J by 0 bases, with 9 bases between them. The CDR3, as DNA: TGCAGTGCTAGTAACTCTTTCTCCTACGAGCAGTACTTC. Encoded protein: CSASNSFSYEQYF.

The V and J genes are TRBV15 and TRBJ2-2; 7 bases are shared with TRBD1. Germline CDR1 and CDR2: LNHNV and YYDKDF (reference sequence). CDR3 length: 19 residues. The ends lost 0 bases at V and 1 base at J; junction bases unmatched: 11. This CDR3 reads CATSRDVRAGGLNTGELFF. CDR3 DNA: TGTGCCACCAGCAGAGATGTGAGGGCAGGGGGTCTGAACACCGGGGAGCTGTTTTTT.

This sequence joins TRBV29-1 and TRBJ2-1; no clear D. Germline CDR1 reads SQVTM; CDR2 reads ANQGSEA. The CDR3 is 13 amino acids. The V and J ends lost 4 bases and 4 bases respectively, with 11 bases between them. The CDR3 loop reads CSVGWQAYNEQFF. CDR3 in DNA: TGCAGCGTTGGATGGCAGGCGTACAATGAGCAGTTCTTC.

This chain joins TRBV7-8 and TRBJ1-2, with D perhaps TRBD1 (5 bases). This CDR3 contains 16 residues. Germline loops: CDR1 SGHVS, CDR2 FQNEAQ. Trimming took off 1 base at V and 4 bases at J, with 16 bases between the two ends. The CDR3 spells CASSLDYDSQIYGYTF. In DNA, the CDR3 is TGTGCCAGCAGCTTAGACTACGACAGCCAAATCTATGGCTACACCTTC.

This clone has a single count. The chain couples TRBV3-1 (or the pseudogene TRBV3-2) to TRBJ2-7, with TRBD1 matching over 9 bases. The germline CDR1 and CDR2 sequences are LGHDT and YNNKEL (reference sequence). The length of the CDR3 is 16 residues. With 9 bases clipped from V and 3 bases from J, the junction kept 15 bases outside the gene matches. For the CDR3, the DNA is TGTGCCAGGCTAACAAAGGGACAGGGAAGTAGCTACGAGCAGTACTTC. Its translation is CARLTKGQGSSYEQYF.

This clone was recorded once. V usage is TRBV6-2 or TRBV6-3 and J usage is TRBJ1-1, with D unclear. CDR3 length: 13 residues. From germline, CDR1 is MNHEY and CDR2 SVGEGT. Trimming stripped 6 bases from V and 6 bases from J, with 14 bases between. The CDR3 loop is CASSRDRAPEAFF. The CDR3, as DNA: TGTGCCAGCAGCCGAGACCGGGCTCCTGAAGCTTTCTTT.

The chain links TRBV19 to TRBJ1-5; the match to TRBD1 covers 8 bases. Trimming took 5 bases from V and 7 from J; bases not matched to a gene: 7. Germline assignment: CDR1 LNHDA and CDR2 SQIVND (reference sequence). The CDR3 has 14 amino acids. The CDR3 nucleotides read TGTGCCAGTAGTTCCGACAGGGACAGGCAGCCCCAGCATTTT. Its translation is CASSSDRDRQPQHF. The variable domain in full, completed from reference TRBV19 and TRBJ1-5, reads DGGITQSPKYLFRKEGQNVTLSCEQNLNHDAMYWYRQDPGQGLRLIYYSQIVNDFQKGDIAEGYSVSREKKESFPLTVTSAQKNPTAFYLCASSSDRDRQPQHFGDGTRLSIL.

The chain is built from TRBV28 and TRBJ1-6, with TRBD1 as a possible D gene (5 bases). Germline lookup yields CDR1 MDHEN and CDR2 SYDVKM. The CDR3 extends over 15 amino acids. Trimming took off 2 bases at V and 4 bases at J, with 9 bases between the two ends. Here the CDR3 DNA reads TGTGCCAGCAGTTTAGGCCAGGGATATAATTCACCCCTCCACTTT. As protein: CASSLGQGYNSPLHF.

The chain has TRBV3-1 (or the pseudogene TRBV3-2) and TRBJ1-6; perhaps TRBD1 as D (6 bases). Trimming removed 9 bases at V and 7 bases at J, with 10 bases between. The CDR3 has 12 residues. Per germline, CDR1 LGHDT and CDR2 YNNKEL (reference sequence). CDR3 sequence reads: CASRDINSPLHF. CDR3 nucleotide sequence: TGTGCCAGTCGGGACATAAATTCACCCCTCCACTTT.

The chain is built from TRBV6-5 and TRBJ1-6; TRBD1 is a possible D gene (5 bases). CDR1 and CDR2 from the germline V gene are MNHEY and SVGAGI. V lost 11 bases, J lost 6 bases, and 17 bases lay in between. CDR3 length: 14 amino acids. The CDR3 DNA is TGTGCCTGTTCGTGGGGGGGAAGTAATTCACCCCTCCACTTT. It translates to CACSWGGSNSPLHF.

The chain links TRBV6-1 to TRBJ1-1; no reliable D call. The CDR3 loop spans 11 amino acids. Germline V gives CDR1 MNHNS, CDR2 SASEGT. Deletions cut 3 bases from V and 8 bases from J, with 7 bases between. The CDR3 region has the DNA TGTGCCAGCAGTGATCGGGGAGAAGCTTTCTTT. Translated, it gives CASSDRGEAFF.

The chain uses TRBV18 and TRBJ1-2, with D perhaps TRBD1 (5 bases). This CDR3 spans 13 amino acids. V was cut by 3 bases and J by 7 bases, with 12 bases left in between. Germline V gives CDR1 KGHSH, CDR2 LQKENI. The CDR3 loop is CASSPSGGGGYTF. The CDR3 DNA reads TGTGCCAGCTCACCCTCGGGGGGTGGTGGCTACACCTTC.

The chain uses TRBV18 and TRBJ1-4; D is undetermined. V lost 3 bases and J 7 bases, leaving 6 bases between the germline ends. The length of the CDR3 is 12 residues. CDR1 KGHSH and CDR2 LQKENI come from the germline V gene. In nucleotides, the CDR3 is TGTGCCAGCTCACCTAAGAGTGAAAAACTGTTTTTT. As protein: CASSPKSEKLFF.

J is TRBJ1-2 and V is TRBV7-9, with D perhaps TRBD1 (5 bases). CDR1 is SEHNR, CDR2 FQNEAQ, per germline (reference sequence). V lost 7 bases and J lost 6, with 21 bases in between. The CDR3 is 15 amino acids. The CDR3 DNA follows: TGTGCCAGCACCTTGAATCGGGGCCCGGGGGATGGCTACACCTTC. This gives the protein CASTLNRGPGDGYTF.

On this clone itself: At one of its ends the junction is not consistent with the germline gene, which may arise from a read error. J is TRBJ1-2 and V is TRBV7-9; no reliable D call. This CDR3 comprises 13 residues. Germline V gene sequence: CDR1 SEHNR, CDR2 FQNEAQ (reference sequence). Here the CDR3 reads CASSPGPVGGYTF. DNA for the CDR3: TGTGCCAGCAGCCCCGGCCCAGTAGGCGGCTATACCTTC.

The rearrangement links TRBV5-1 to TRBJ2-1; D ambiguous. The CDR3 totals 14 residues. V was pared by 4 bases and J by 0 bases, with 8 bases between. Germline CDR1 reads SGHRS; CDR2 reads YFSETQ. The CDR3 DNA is TGCGCCAGCAGCCCAAGGAGCTCCTACAATGAGCAGTTCTTC. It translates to CASSPRSSYNEQFF.

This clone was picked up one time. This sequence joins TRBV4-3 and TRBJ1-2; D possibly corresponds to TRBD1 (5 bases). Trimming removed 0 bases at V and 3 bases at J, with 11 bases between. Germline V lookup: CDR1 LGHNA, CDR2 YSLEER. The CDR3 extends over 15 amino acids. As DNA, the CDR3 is TGCGCCAGCAGCCAAGACCCAGGGTCGGACTATGGCTACACCTTC. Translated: CASSQDPGSDYGYTF.